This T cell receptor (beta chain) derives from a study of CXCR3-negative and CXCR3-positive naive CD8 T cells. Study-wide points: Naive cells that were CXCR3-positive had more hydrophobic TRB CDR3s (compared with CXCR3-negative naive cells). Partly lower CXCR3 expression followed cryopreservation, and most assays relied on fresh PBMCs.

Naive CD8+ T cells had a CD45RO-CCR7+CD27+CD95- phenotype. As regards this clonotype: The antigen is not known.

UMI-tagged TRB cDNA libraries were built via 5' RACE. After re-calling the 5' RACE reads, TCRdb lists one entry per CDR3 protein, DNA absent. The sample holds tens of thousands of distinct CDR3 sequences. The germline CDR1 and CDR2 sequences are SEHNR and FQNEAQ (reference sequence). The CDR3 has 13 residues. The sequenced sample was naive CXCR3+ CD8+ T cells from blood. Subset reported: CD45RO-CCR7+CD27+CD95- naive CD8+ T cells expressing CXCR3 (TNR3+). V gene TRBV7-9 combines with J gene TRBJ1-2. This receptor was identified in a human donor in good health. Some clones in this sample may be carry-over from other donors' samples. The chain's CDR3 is CASSVKESTGYTF.